The clone carrying this TCR beta chain occurred a few times. The sample is drawn from a study of blood T cell repertoires in COVID-19. Study background: Donors in the United States, Italy and Spain gave samples during acute or convalescent COVID-19.

J gave up 4 bases and V 8 bases, and 9 bases lay outside the gene matches. The length of the CDR3 is 17 residues. Germline V gives CDR1 KGHSH, CDR2 LQKENI. Profiling relied on immunoSEQ multiplex PCR, and the TCRdb table lists in-frame clones only, not all of them. The sample contains under 250,000 clones, 81% of which appear only once. This rearrangement joins TRBV18 to TRBJ2-6; 12 nucleotides agree with TRBD1. The TCR comes from a woman between 50 and 59 years old with acute COVID-19. Source material: PBMCs or T cells enriched from blood (not recorded which). CDR3 amino acids: CASTVGTGGSGANVLTF. DNA of the CDR3: TGTGCCAGCACAGTCGGGACAGGGGGCTCGGGGGCCAACGTCCTGACTTTC.